The 17 T cell receptor beta chains below all came from one sample that was sequenced in a study of T cell responses to AZD1222 COVID-19 vaccine (dated by TCRdb to about 2021). In light of the paper, this sample's time point label describes: baseline before first vaccination. Library construction relied on the immunoSEQ multiplex PCR assay. TCRdb holds this immuneACCESS table with in-frame rearrangements only. Some clones are missing; in checked studies, unresolved V genes explain under half, and the rest has no known cause. Counted in this sample were more than 60,000 clones; roughly 82% of them appeared once. The ten biggest clones cover 20% of the sample. The starting material was peripheral blood, obtained on day 0 of AZD1222 vaccination. These receptor sequences come from an adult in good health.

V usage is TRBV7-2 and J usage is TRBJ1-1, with TRBD1 matching 12 bases. V lost 1 base to trimming and J lost 5 bases; unmatched junction nucleotides: 8. Germline assignment: CDR1 SGHTA and CDR2 FQGNSA. The CDR3 has 17 residues. The CDR3 region is CASSLVTGTGGETEAFF. In DNA, the CDR3 is TGTGCCAGCAGCTTAGTCACCGGGACAGGGGGCGAAACTGAAGCTTTCTTT.

With respect to this clone: It is likely a read error, because the conserved phenylalanine at the end of the CDR3 is missing. The limits of the CDR3 on the DNA are not certain, so only TCRdb's listed CDR3 is given. The chain combines TRBV7-3 with TRBJ1-6; the tabulated D call, TRBD1, remains unverified against the DNA. The CDR3 sequence runs 10 residues, both termini included. CDR1 SGHTA and CDR2 FQGTGA come from the germline V gene. The CDR3 protein is CASSPRTDLV.

The chain employs TRBV5-8 and TRBJ2-3; no firm D call. Germline assignment: CDR1 SGHTS and CDR2 YDEGEE. This CDR3 spans 14 amino acids. V was cut by 1 base and J by 2 bases, with 8 bases left in between. CDR3 DNA sequence: TGTGCCAGCAGCTTGTTAAGGGACACAGATACGCAGTATTTT. Protein product: CASSLLRDTDTQYF.

The chain links TRBV7-2 to TRBJ1-2; D unclear. V lost 1 base to trimming and J lost 2 bases, with 14 bases between them. Germline-derived CDR1 and CDR2 are SGHTA and FQGNSA. CDR3 length equals 16 residues. This chain's CDR3 is CASSLGGGGLNYGYTF. The CDR3 DNA follows: TGTGCCAGCAGCTTAGGGGGTGGCGGTTTGAACTATGGCTACACCTTC.

The chain couples TRBV5-1 to TRBJ2-2; TRBD2 matches at 14 bases. Germline lookup yields CDR1 SGHRS and CDR2 YFSETQ. The CDR3 runs to 17 residues. The V segment lost 4 bases and the J segment 7 bases; nucleotides outside the gene matches: 9. The CDR3 nucleotides read TGCGCCAGCAGCCCTCGACTAGCGGGAGGGTCTGGCGGGGAGCTGTTTTTT. This codes for CASSPRLAGGSGGELFF.

DNA of the CDR3: TGCAGTGCTAGTCCTAGCGCCCCCACTACGCAGTATTTT. This translates into CSASPSAPTTQYF. V is TRBV20-1 and J is TRBJ2-3, with D possibly TRBD2 on 6 matching bases. Germline CDR1 reads DFQATT; CDR2 reads SNEGSKA (reference sequence). The CDR3 contains 13 residues. V lost 3 bases and J 8 bases, leaving 15 bases between the germline ends.

The V gene is TRBV6-2 or TRBV6-3, the J gene TRBJ1-2; D remains unclear. Germline values: CDR1 MNHEY, CDR2 SVGEGT. This CDR3 has 14 amino acids. V gave up 4 bases and J gave up 5 bases, with 14 bases separating them. The chain's CDR3 is CASSSGPYGYGYTF. CDR3 coding DNA: TGTGCCAGCAGTTCAGGACCGTACGGTTATGGCTACACCTTC.

V usage is TRBV27 and J usage is TRBJ2-5; D remains ambiguous. This CDR3 has 12 residues. Trimming stripped 5 bases from V and 1 base from J, with 5 bases between. Germline loops: CDR1 MNHEY, CDR2 SMNVEV (reference sequence). CDR3 amino acids: CASSPRQETQYF. The DNA of the CDR3 is TGTGCCAGCAGTCCCCGCCAAGAGACCCAGTACTTC.

This rearrangement joins TRBV2 to TRBJ1-2, with 8 positions matching TRBD1. In germline, CDR1 is SNHLY, CDR2 FYNNEI. The length of the CDR3 is 16 residues. Trimming took 4 bases from V and 4 from J; bases not matched to a gene: 11. CDR3 DNA sequence: TGTGCCAGCAGTGTAACGTGGGCAGGGGGCGTCTATGGCTACACCTTC. Protein sequence: CASSVTWAGGVYGYTF. Full variable domain (outside the CDR3, taken from reference TRBV2 and TRBJ1-2): EPEVTQTPSHQVTQMGQEVILRCVPISNHLYFYWYRQILGQKVEFLVSFYNNEISEKSEIFDDQFSVERPDGSNFTLKIRSTKLEDSAMYFCASSVTWAGGVYGYTFGSGTRLTVV.

With regard to this clone: One end of the junction is discordant with germline, which a read error may explain. The chain uses TRBV6-5 and TRBJ1-2; D possibly corresponds to TRBD1 (5 bases). CDR3 size: 13 residues. CDR1 and CDR2 (germline): MNHEY, SVGAGI. This chain's CDR3 is CASRIDRNYDYTF. CDR3 nucleotide sequence: TGTGCCAGCAGAATTGACAGAAACTATGACTACACCTTC.

The chain carries TRBV28 and TRBJ2-1, with D perhaps matching TRBD2 (6 bases). Trimming removed 6 bases at V and 0 bases at J, with 12 bases between. Germline V gene lookup returns CDR1 MDHEN and CDR2 SYDVKM. The length of the CDR3 is 15 residues. Here the CDR3 reads CASSSLAISYNEQFF. The CDR3 region has the DNA TGTGCCAGCAGCTCCCTAGCGATCTCCTACAATGAGCAGTTCTTC.

The genes are TRBV7-9 and TRBJ1-3, with D unresolved. The V gene lost 4 bases and the J gene lost 0 bases, with 1 base spanning the gap. In germline, CDR1 is SEHNR, CDR2 FQNEAQ (reference sequence). This CDR3 has 12 residues. CDR3 bases: TGTGCCAGCAGCTACTCTGGAAACACCATATATTTT. Amino acids: CASSYSGNTIYF.

The gene calls are TRBV7-2 and TRBJ2-1; 8 bases align to TRBD2. Germline V gene data show CDR1 as SGHTA and CDR2 as FQGNSA. Germline trimming cut 8 bases from V and 4 bases from J; bases unmatched to any gene: 7. The CDR3 contains 14 residues. The CDR3 is CASSAASGYNEQFF. In DNA, the CDR3 is TGTGCCAGCTCGGCGGCTAGCGGGTACAATGAGCAGTTCTTC.

CDR3 bases: TGCGCCAGCAGCTTGGCGATGAGCGGTAATGGCTACACCTTC. Protein sequence: CASSLAMSGNGYTF. The rearrangement uses TRBV5-1 and TRBJ1-2; D is ambiguous. The V gene lost 0 bases and the J gene lost 6 bases, with 12 bases spanning the gap. Germline V gene data show CDR1 as SGHRS and CDR2 as YFSETQ. The CDR3 contains 14 residues. Combining the CDR3 with reference TRBV5-1 and TRBJ1-2 gives the whole variable domain KAGVTQTPRYLIKTRGQQVTLSCSPISGHRSVSWYQQTPGQGLQFLFEYFSETQRNKGNFPGRFSGRQFSNSRSEMNVSTLELGDSALYLCASSLAMSGNGYTFGSGTRLTVV.

The genes are TRBV12-3 or TRBV12-4 and TRBJ2-7; a possible D gene is TRBD2 (7 bases). The CDR3 extends over 12 amino acids. V was trimmed by 7 bases and J by 7 bases, leaving 14 bases between them. This chain's CDR3 is CASTWGGREQYF. In DNA form, the CDR3 reads TGTGCCAGCACCTGGGGGGGCCGGGAGCAGTACTTC.

This clone was seen a handful of times. The chain recombines TRBV5-8 with TRBJ1-2; D is uncertain. In germline, CDR1 is SGHTS, CDR2 YDEGEE. The V and J ends lost 3 bases and 6 bases respectively, with 6 bases between them. The CDR3 loop spans 11 amino acids. For the CDR3, the DNA is TGTGCCAGCAGCTATTGGCATGGCTACACCTTC. Translation gives CASSYWHGYTF.

The gene calls are TRBV19 and TRBJ2-2; 9 bases fit TRBD2. V was pared by 4 bases and J by 3 bases, with 6 bases of the junction left unmatched. CDR3 size: 16 residues. CDR1 is LNHDA, CDR2 SQIVND, per germline (reference sequence). The CDR3 loop is CASSTGSGSYTGELFF. CDR3 DNA: TGTGCCAGTAGTACGGGTAGCGGGAGTTACACCGGGGAGCTGTTTTTT.